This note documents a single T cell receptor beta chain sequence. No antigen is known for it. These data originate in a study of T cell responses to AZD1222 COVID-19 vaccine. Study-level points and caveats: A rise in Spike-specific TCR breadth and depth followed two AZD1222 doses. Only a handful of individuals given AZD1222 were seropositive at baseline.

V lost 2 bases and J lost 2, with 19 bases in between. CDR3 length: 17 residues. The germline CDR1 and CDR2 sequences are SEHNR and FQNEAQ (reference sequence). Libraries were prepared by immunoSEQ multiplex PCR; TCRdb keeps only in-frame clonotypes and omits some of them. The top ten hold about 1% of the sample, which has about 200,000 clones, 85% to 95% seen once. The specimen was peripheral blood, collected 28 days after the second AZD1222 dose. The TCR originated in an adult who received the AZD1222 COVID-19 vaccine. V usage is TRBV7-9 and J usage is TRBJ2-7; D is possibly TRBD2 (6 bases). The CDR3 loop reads CASSLSRGGRGAYEQYF. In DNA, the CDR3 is TGTGCCAGCAGCTTATCTCGAGGTGGGCGGGGTGCCTACGAGCAGTACTTC.